This T cell receptor (beta chain) was found in a study of shared clonotypes between healthy human individuals. Comments on this clone: What it recognizes is unknown.

Notes on the study in general: Around 5% was the fraction of naive CD4 clonotypes found shared across a few donors. Against clonotypes common to all four donors, non-shared ones had lower generation probabilities.

Produced via immunoSEQ multiplex PCR; TCRdb's table is partial and in-frame only. This sample has more than 2 million clones; 90% to 95% occur once, and the top ten carry 0.13%. There are 14 residues in the CDR3. CDR1 SGHRS and CDR2 YFSETQ come from the germline V gene. V lost 3 bases, J lost 1 base, and 9 bases lay in between. Healthy HIV-negative adults without recent acute infections or vaccinations served as donors. The chain employs TRBV5-1 and TRBJ2-3; possibly TRBD1 for D (5 bases). This clonotype was sampled from a man aged 18 to 29 in good health. The sample consisted of naive CD4+ T cells sorted from blood. As for subset: CD45RA+ positively selected. CDR3 sequence reads: CASSSSQGTDTQYF. CDR3 sequence (DNA): TGCGCCAGCAGCTCCTCACAGGGCACAGATACGCAGTATTTT.